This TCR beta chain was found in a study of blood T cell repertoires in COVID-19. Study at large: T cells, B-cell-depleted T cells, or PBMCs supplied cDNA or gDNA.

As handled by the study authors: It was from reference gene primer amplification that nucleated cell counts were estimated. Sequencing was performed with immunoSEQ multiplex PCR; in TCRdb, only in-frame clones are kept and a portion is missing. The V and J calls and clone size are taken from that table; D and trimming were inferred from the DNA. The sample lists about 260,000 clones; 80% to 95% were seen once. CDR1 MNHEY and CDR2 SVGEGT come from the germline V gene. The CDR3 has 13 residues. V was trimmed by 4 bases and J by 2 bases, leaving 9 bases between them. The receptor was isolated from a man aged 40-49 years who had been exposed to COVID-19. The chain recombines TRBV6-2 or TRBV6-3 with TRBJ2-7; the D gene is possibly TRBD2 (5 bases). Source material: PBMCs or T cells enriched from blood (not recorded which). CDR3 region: CASSLDFTYEQYF. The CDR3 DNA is TGTGCCAGCAGTTTGGACTTTACCTACGAGCAGTACTTC.